This TCR beta chain appears in the sequencing data of a study of shared clonotypes between healthy human individuals. Losses at the gene ends were 4 bases for V and 2 bases for J; bases not matched to a gene: 4. This CDR3 is built from 14 residues. Germline V gene sequence: CDR1 SQVTM, CDR2 ANQGSEA. Selected positively for CCR7 and CD45RO-negative, naive CD8 cells excluded terminally differentiated effector memory CD45RA+ cells. Assay: immunoSEQ multiplex PCR; the TCRdb copy retains only in-frame clones and omits some. There are approximately 840,000 clones in the sample; 90% to 97% occur only once, and over 0.2% lies in the top ten.

The sequence derives from a man between 25 and 39 years old in good health. Sequences were obtained from naive CD8+ T cells sorted from blood. The chain recombines TRBV29-1 with TRBJ2-7; 11 bases are a match to TRBD2. The CDR3 here is CSVVLAGVAYEQYF. The DNA for the CDR3 is TGCAGCGTTGTACTAGCGGGAGTGGCCTACGAGCAGTACTTC.